What follows describes a single TCR beta chain. Some clones are missing from TCRdb's copy, which holds only in-frame ones; the method was immunoSEQ multiplex PCR. The sample contains roughly 150,000 clones, under 90% of which appear only once. Participants had their cohort set by participant-reported clinical history. Symptom resolution, clearance, or two negative PCRs marked the recovered donors of Cohort 3. The CDR3 has 15 residues. Trimming stripped 4 bases from V and 8 bases from J, with 20 bases between. Germline lookup yields CDR1 SGHTA and CDR2 FQGNSA. This sample is drawn from a study of blood T cell repertoires in COVID-19.

Sequenced: PBMCs or T cells enriched from blood (not recorded which). The TCR was taken from a man aged 60 to 75 who had recovered from COVID-19. The rearrangement joins TRBV7-2 to TRBJ1-2, with D possibly matching TRBD1 (6 bases). The DNA for the CDR3 is TGTGCCAGCAGCTATCTAGGGGCAGGGGAGTACGGCTACACCTTC. It yields the protein CASSYLGAGEYGYTF.